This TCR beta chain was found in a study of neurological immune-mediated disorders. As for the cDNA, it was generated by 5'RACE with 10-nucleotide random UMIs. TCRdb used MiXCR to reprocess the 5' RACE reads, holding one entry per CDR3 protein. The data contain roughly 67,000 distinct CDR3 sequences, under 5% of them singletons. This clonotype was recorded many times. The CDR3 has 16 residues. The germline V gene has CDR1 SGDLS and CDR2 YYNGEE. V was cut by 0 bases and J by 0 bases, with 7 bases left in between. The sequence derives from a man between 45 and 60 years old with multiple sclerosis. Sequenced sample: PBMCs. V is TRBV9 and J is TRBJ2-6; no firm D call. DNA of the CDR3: TGTGCCAGCAGCGTAGGCCCCAGCTCTGGGGCCAACGTCCTGACTTTC. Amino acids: CASSVGPSSGANVLTF.